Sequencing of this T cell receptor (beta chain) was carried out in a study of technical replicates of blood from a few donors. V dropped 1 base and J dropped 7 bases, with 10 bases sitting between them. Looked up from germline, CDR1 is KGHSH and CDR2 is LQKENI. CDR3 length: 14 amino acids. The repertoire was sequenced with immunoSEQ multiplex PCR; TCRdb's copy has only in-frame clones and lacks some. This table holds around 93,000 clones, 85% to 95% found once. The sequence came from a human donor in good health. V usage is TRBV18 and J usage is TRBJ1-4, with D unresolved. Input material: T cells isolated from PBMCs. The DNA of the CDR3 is TGTGCCAGCTCACCACAGGGAGAGGGTGAAAAACTGTTTTTT. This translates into CASSPQGEGEKLFF.